The 11 T cell receptor beta chains below were found in one sample sequenced in a study of cytomegalovirus exposure and HLA in healthy donors. PCR primers comprised 60 Vbeta and 13 Jbeta primers. Some clones are missing from TCRdb's copy, which holds only in-frame ones; the method was immunoSEQ multiplex PCR. Of 54,000 or so clones detected, 50% to 70% appear once; the ten largest clones hold roughly 10%. Input material: PBMCs. The receptors derive from a human donor in good health.

The V call is TRBV6-1, the J call TRBJ2-1, with 8 bases lining up with TRBD1. The V gene end was trimmed by 6 bases and the J gene end by 9 bases; junction bases not matched to a gene: 10. The CDR3 contains 14 residues. CDR1 is MNHNS and CDR2 is SASEGT in the germline V gene. The CDR3 region has the DNA TGTGCCAGCAGCCTCCGGGACAGGCATTTTGAGCAGTTCTTC. Translation gives CASSLRDRHFEQFF.

J is TRBJ2-7 and V is TRBV2; D perhaps matches TRBD1 (6 bases). The CDR3 covers 13 residues. The V end lost 6 bases, the J end lost 6 bases, and 15 bases lay between the germline ends. Germline V gene lookup returns CDR1 SNHLY and CDR2 FYNNEI. CDR3 region: CASRPPGDPEQYF. The CDR3 DNA sequence: TGTGCCAGCAGGCCCCCAGGGGACCCCGAGCAGTACTTC.

This chain links TRBV29-1 with TRBJ2-1; 16 nucleotides agree with TRBD2. CDR3 length: 17 amino acids. Germline CDR1 reads SQVTM; CDR2 reads ANQGSEA. V was clipped by 7 bases and J by 3 bases; unmatched bases: 9. CDR3 bases: TGCAGCGCCAGAGGGACTAGCGGGGGGGCCGGCTACAATGAGCAGTTCTTC. Translating it yields CSARGTSGGAGYNEQFF.

V usage is TRBV5-6 and J usage is TRBJ2-1, with 9 bases lining up with TRBD2. J lost 4 bases, V lost 4 bases, and 9 bases had no gene match. From germline, CDR1 is SGHDT and CDR2 YYEEEE. The CDR3 runs to 16 residues. CDR3 residues: CASSPSGGTVYNEQFF. Here the CDR3 DNA reads TGTGCCAGCAGCCCAAGCGGGGGGACGGTTTACAATGAGCAGTTCTTC.

The J gene is TRBJ2-7, the V gene TRBV7-9; 12 bases match TRBD1. V lost 6 bases, J lost 5 bases, and 11 bases stayed unmatched. CDR1 is SEHNR, CDR2 FQNEAQ, per germline (reference sequence). The CDR3 consists of 16 residues. As DNA, the CDR3 is TGTGCCAGCAGTTACCACAGGGACAGGGGGCCCCACGAGCAGTACTTC. It codes for CASSYHRDRGPHEQYF.

The V and J genes are TRBV15 and TRBJ2-5, with 9 bases matching TRBD2. There are 16 residues in the CDR3. Germline V gene data show CDR1 as LNHNV and CDR2 as YYDKDF (reference sequence). Germline trimming cut 0 bases from V and 5 bases from J; bases unmatched to any gene: 7. The CDR3 is CATSRDGSGGRETQYF. CDR3 sequence (DNA): TGTGCCACCAGCAGAGATGGGAGCGGGGGGCGGGAGACCCAGTACTTC.

The J gene is TRBJ2-7, the V gene TRBV7-2; no clear D gene. Trimming pared 2 bases from V and 1 base from J, leaving 12 bases between. The CDR3 has 15 amino acids. In germline, CDR1 is SGHTA, CDR2 FQGNSA. CDR3 DNA: TGTGCCAGCAGCTTATACTCCGACACGTCCTACGAGCAGTACTTC. Residues: CASSLYSDTSYEQYF.

This clone was seen only a few times. CDR3: CASSIGGGGPEAFF. The CDR3 nucleotides are TGTGCCAGTAGTATAGGAGGGGGCGGCCCTGAAGCTTTCTTT. The chain is built from TRBV19 and TRBJ1-1, with TRBD1 matching over 7 bases. Germline CDR1 LNHDA, CDR2 SQIVND (reference sequence). V shed 1 base, J shed 6 bases, and the junction held 5 bases outside the gene matches. The CDR3 spans 14 residues. Full variable domain (outside the CDR3, taken from reference TRBV19 and TRBJ1-1): DGGITQSPKYLFRKEGQNVTLSCEQNLNHDAMYWYRQDPGQGLRLIYYSQIVNDFQKGDIAEGYSVSREKKESFPLTVTSAQKNPTAFYLCASSIGGGGPEAFFGQGTRLTVV.

The chain couples TRBV6-1 to TRBJ2-7, with 8 positions matching TRBD2. Per the germline V gene, CDR1 is MNHNS and CDR2 is SASEGT. The CDR3 totals 14 residues. With 5 bases clipped from V and 3 bases from J, the junction kept 6 bases outside the gene matches. CDR3 nucleotide sequence: TGTGCCAGCAGTAGCGGGGGAGCCAACTACGAGCAGTACTTC. The encoded protein is CASSSGGANYEQYF.

V and J are TRBV7-8 and TRBJ1-5; D is uncertain. The CDR3 is 15 residues long. Germline loops: CDR1 SGHVS, CDR2 FQNEAQ. With 2 bases removed from V and 2 bases from J, the gap between germline ends came to 10 bases. The chain's CDR3 is CASSLSGGGNQPQHF. The CDR3 DNA follows: TGTGCCAGCAGCTTATCCGGAGGTGGCAATCAGCCCCAGCATTTT.

This chain joins TRBV9 and TRBJ2-3; 11 bases match TRBD2. V was clipped by 4 bases and J by 5 bases; unmatched bases: 12. The CDR3 runs 17 residues. Germline V lookup: CDR1 SGDLS, CDR2 YYNGEE. CDR3 bases: TGTGCCAGCAGCTCTCGGGGTAGCGGGGGGGCTGGAGATACGCAGTATTTT. It translates to CASSSRGSGGAGDTQYF.